This entry describes one T cell receptor (beta chain). Its matching antigen is unknown. Treatment of the sample: oral pan-JAK inhibitor, 5-10 mg twice daily. Sorted populations comprised CD4+ and CD8+ T cells obtained from PBMCs. In each case, RNA was isolated and then reverse transcribed into cDNA as the sequencing template. TCRdb keeps only in-frame clones here, not all; method: immunoSEQ multiplex PCR. The repertoire holds roughly 280,000 clones, with around 64% as singletons. This entry belongs to a study of CD8+ T cells in alopecia areata. Study-level results: Tissue-resident alphabeta T cells belonging to normal skin likewise get sequenced within scalp specimens. Clonality was higher in lesional than normal scalp, especially in alopecia totalis/universalis. Mice showed TCR sharing more clearly than patients did, possibly owing to HLA.

This CDR3 has 16 amino acids. V dropped 4 bases and J dropped 0 bases, with 14 bases sitting between them. Germline V gives CDR1 LGHNA, CDR2 YNFKEQ. The specimen comprised CD4+ T cells sorted from blood, sampled around week 53, from a patient treated with tofacitinib. The rearrangement joins TRBV4-2 to TRBJ2-3; TRBD2 might be the D (5 bases). This receptor was taken from a human donor with alopecia areata. The CDR3 is CASSPLAGGSTDTQYF. For the CDR3, the DNA is TGTGCCAGCAGCCCCTTGGCGGGCGGGAGCACAGATACGCAGTATTTT.